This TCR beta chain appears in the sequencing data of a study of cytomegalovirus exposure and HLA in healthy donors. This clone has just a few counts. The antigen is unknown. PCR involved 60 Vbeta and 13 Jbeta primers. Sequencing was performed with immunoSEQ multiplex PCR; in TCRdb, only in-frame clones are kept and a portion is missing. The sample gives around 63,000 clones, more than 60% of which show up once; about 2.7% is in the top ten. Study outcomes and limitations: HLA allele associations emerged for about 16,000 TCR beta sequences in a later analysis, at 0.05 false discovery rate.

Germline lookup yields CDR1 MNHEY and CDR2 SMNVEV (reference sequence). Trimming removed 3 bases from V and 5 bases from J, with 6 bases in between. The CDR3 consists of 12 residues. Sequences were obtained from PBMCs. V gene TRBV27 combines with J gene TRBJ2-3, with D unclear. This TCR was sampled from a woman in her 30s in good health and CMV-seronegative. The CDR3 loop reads CASSFLGDTQYF. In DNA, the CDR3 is TGTGCCAGCAGTTTCCTAGGAGATACGCAGTATTTT.